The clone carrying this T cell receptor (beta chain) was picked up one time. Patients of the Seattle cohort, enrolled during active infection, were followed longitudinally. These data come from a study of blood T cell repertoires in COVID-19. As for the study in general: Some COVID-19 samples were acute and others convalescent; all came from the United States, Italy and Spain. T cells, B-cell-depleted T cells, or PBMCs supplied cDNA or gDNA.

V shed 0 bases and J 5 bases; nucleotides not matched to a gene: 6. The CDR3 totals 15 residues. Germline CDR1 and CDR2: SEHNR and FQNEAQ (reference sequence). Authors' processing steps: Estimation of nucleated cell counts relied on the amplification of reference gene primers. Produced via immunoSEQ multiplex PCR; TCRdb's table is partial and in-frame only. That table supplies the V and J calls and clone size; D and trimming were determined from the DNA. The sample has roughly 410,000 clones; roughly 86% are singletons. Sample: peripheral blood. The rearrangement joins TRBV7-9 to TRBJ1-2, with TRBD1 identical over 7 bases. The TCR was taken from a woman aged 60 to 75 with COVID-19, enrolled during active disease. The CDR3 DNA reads TGTGCCAGCAGCTTAGCGGACAGGATGTGGTATGGCTACACCTTC. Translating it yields CASSLADRMWYGYTF. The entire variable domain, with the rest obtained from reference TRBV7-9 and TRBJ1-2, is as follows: DTGVSQNPRHKITKRGQNVTFRCDPISEHNRLYWYRQTLGQGPEFLTYFQNEAQLEKSRLLSDRFSAERPKGSFSTLEIQRTEQGDSAMYLCASSLADRMWYGYTFGSGTRLTVV.